This T cell receptor (beta chain) is drawn from a study of control samples from healthy donors and cancer patients. Trimming removed 0 bases at V and 4 bases at J, with 7 bases between. Per germline, CDR1 MNHEY and CDR2 SVGAGI. The CDR3 extends over 14 amino acids. TCRdb's table, derived via immunoSEQ multiplex PCR, lists solely in-frame clones and lacks some. This sample yields approximately 230,000 clones, of which over 75% are seen a single time; 10% to 15% belongs to the top ten. The source of this sequence is an older woman with lung cancer. Sequenced input: PBMCs. The chain joins TRBV6-5 to TRBJ1-5, with D hard to call. This chain's CDR3 is CASSYSRWNQPQHF. DNA for the CDR3: TGTGCCAGCAGTTACTCGAGGTGGAATCAGCCCCAGCATTTT.